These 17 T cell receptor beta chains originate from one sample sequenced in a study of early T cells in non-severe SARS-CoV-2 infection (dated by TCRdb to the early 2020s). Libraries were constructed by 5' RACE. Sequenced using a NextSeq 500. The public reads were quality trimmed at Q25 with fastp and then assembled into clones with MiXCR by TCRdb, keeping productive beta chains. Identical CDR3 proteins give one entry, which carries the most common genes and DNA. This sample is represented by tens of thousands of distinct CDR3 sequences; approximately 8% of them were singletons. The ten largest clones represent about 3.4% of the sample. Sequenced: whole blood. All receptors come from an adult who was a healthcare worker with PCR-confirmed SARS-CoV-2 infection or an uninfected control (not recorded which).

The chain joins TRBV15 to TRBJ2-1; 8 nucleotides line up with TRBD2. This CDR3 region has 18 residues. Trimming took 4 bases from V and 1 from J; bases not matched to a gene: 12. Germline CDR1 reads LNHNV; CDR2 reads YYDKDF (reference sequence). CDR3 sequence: CATSTLSGSSGSYNEQFF. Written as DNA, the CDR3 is TGTGCCACCAGCACGCTGTCCGGGTCTAGCGGGTCCTACAATGAGCAGTTCTTC.

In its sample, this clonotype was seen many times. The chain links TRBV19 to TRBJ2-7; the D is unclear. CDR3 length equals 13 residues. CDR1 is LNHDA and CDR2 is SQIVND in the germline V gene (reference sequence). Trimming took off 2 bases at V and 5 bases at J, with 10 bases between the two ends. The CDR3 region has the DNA TGTGCCAGTAGTATACGTGGGATGGACGAGCAGTACTTC. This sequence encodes CASSIRGMDEQYF.

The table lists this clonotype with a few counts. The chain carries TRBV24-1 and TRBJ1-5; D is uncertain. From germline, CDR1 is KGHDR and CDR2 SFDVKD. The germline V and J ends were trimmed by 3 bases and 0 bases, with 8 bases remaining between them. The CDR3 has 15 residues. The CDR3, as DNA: TGTGCCACCAGTGATGGGTTAATTAGCAATCAGCCCCAGCATTTT. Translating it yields CATSDGLISNQPQHF.

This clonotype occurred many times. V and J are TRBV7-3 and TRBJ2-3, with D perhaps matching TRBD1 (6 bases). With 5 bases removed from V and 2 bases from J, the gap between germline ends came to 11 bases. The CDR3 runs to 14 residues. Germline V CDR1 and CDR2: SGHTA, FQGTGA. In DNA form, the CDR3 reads TGTGCCAGCAGCCCTACAGGGACCACAGATACGCAGTATTTT. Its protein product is CASSPTGTTDTQYF.

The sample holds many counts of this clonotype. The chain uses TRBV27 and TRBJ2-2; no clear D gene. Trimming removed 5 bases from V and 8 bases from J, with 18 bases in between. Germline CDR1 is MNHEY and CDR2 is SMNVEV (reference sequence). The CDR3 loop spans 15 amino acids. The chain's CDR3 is CASSTRFDRFGELFF. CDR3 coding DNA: TGTGCCAGCAGTACGAGGTTCGACCGGTTTGGGGAGCTGTTTTTT.

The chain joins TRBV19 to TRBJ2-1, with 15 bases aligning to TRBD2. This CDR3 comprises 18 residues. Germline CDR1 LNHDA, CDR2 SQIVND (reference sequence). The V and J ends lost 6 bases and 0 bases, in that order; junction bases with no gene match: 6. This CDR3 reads CASRPGLAGGSSYNEQFF. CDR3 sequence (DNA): TGTGCCAGTAGGCCGGGACTAGCGGGAGGTTCCTCCTACAATGAGCAGTTCTTC.

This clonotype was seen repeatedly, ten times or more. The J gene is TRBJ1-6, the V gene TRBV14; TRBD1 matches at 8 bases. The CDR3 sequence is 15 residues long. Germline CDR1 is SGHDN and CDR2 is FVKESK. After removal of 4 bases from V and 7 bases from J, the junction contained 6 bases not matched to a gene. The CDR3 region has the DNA TGTGCCAGCAGCCGTGGGACAGGACAAAATTCACCCCTCCACTTT. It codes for CASSRGTGQNSPLHF.

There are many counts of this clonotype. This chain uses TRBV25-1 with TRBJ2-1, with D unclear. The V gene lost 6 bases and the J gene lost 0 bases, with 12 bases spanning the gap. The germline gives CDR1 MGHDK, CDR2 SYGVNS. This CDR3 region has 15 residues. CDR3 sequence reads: CASRRDASSYNEQFF. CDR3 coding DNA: TGTGCCAGCAGGAGAGACGCGAGCTCCTACAATGAGCAGTTCTTC.

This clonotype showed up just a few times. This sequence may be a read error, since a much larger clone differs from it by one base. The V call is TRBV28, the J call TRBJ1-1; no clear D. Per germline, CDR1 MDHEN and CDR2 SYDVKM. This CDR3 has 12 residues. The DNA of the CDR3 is TGTGTCAGCAGTTTGCCGGACACTGAAGCTTTCTTT. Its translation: CVSSLPDTEAFF.

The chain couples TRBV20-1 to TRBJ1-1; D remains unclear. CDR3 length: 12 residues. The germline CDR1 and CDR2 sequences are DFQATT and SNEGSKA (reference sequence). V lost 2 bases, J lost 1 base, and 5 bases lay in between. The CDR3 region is CSARPWNTEAFF. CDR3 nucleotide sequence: TGCAGTGCTAGACCCTGGAACACTGAAGCTTTCTTT.

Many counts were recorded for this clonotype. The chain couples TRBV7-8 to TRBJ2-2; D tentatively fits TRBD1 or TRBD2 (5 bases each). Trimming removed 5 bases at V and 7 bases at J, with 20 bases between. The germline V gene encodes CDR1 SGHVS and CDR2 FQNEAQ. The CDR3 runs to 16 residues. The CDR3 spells CASSQDGGAVGGELFF. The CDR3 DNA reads TGTGCCAGCAGCCAAGATGGGGGAGCGGTCGGCGGGGAGCTGTTTTTT.

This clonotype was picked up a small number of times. CDR3 coding DNA: TGTGCCAGCAGCCAAGGAGCTAGGCCCACAGATACGCAGTATTTT. It is translated as CASSQGARPTDTQYF. The rearrangement uses TRBV4-2 and TRBJ2-3; D gene ambiguous. CDR1 and CDR2 (germline): LGHNA, YNFKEQ. The CDR3 runs 15 residues. V was trimmed by 1 base and J by 2 bases, leaving 10 bases between them.

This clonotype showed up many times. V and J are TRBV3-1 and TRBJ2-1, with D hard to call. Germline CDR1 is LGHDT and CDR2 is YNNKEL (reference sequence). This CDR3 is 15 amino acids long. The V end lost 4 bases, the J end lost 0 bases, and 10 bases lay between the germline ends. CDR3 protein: CASSPRTSSYNEQFF. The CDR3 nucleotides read TGTGCCAGCAGCCCCCGGACCAGCTCCTACAATGAGCAGTTCTTC.

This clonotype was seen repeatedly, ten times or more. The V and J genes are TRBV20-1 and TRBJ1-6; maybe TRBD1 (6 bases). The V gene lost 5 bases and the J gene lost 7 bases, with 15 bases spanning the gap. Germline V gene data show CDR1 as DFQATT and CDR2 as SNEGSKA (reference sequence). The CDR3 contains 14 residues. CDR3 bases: TGCAGTGCTCGTTACGACAGGAGAAATTCACCCCTCCACTTT. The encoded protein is CSARYDRRNSPLHF.

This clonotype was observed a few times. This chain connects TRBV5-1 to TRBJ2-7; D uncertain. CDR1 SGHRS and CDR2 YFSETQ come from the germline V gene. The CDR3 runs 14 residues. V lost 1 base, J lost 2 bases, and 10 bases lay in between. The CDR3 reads CASSLYSQAYEQYF. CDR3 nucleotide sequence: TGCGCCAGCAGCTTGTACAGCCAGGCCTACGAGCAGTACTTC.

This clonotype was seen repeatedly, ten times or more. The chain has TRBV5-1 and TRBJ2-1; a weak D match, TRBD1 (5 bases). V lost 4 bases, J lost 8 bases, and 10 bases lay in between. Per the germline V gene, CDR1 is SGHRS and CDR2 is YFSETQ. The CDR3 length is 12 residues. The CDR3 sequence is CASSPQGDEQFF. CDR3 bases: TGCGCCAGCAGCCCCCAGGGCGATGAGCAGTTCTTC.

The CDR3 is CASSIDPWNIQYF. DNA for the CDR3: TGTGCCAGTAGTATAGATCCCTGGAACATTCAGTACTTC. This chain joins TRBV19 and TRBJ2-4; D is uncertain. Trimming took off 0 bases at V and 7 bases at J, with 7 bases between the two ends. This CDR3 is built from 13 residues. CDR1 LNHDA and CDR2 SQIVND come from the germline V gene (reference sequence).